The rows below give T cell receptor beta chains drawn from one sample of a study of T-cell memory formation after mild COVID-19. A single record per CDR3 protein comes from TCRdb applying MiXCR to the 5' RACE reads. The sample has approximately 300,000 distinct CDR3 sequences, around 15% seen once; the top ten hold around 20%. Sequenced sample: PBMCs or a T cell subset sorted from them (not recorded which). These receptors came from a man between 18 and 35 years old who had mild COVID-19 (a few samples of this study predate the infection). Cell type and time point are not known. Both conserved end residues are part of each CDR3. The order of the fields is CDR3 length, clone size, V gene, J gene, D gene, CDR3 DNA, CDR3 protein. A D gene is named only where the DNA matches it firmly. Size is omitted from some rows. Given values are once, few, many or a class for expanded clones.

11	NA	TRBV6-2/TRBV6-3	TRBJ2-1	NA	TGTGCCAGCAGTTACTCAGGCACGCAGTTCTTC	CASSYSGTQFF
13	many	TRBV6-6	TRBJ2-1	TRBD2	TGTGCCAGCAGCGGGGGGGGGAACAATGAGCAGTTCTTC	CASSGGGNNEQFF
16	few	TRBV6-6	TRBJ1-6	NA	TGTGCCAGCAAGTTTAGGACCGCCCGGGTGGATTCACCCCTCCACTTT	CASKFRTARVDSPLHF
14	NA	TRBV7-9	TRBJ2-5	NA	TGTGCCAGCAGCTTGGACCGCCTGGGAGAGACCCAGTACTTC	CASSLDRLGETQYF
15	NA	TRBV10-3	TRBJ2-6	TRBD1	TGTGCCAGCCGGGACAGACACTCTGGGGCCAACGTCCTGACTTTC	CASRDRHSGANVLTF
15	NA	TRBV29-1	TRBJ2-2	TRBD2	TGCAGCGTTGTCCCTCGGGGGGCGAACACCGGGGAGCTGTTTTTT	CSVVPRGANTGELFF
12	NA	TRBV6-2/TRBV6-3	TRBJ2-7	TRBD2	TGTGCCAGCAGGACTAGCGCCTACGAGCAGTACTTC	CASRTSAYEQYF
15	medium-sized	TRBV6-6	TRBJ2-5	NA	TGTGCCAGCAGTTACCTCCGGACTGTACAAGAGACCCAGTACTTC	CASSYLRTVQETQYF
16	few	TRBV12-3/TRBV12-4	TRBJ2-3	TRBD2	TGTGCCAGCAGTCCGATAGCGGGGGGGGAAGGAGATACGCAGTATTTT	CASSPIAGGEGDTQYF
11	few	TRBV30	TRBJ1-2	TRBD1	TGTGCCTTGACAGGGAGAAACGGCTACACCTTC	CALTGRNGYTF
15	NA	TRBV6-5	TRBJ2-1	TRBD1	TGTGCCAGCAGTTCCAGGGACAGGGGCTACAATGAGCAGTTCTTC	CASSSRDRGYNEQFF
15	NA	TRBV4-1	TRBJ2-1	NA	TGCGCCAGCAGCCAAGGGGGTCCAGACTACAATGAGCAGTTCTTC	CASSQGGPDYNEQFF
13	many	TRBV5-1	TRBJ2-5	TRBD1	TGCGCCAGCAGGTGGGACAGAAAAGAGACCCAGTACTTC	CASRWDRKETQYF
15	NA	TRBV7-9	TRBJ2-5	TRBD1	TGTGCCAGCAGCTTATTCCAAACAGGGGCGGAGACCCAGTACTTC	CASSLFQTGAETQYF
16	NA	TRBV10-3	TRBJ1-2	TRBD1	TGTGCCATCAGTGAGGCCCCGGGACAGGGCGGCTATGGCTACACCTTC	CAISEAPGQGGYGYTF
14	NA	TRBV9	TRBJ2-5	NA	TGTGCCAGCAGCCCCCGCGGGCCCAGCGAGACCCAGTACTTC	CASSPRGPSETQYF
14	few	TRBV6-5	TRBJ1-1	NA	TGTGCCAGCAGTTTCGCAGGGGCAGCCGCTGAAGCTTTCTTT	CASSFAGAAAEAFF
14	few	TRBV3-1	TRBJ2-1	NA	TGTGCCAGCAGCCTCCAGGGGCGGGGGAGTGAGCAGTTCTTC	CASSLQGRGSEQFF
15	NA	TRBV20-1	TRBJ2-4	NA	TGCAGTGCAGCCGGAGTTAGCGGTCCCAAAAACATTCAGTACTTC	CSAAGVSGPKNIQYF
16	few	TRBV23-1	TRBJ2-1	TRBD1	TGCGCCAGCAGTCAATCAGGCCAGGGGGCATCGGATGAGCAGTTCTTC	CASSQSGQGASDEQFF
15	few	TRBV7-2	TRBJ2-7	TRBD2	TGTGCCAGCAGCTTGAGGCTAGCGGGGGCCTACGAGCAGTACTTC	CASSLRLAGAYEQYF
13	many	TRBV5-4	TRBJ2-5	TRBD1	TGTGCCAGCAGCCGGACAGGGGCAGAGACCCAGTACTTC	CASSRTGAETQYF
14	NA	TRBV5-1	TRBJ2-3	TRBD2	TGCGCCAGCAGAGCGGGGGATAGCACAGATACGCAGTATTTT	CASRAGDSTDTQYF
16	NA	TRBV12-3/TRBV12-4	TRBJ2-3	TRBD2	TGTGCCAGCAGTTCCCTTCGAGCGGGGGTATCAGATACGCAGTATTTT	CASSSLRAGVSDTQYF
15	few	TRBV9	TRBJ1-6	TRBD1	TGTGCCAGCAGCCCTCGCTCAGGGGGAAATTCACCCCTCCACTTT	CASSPRSGGNSPLHF
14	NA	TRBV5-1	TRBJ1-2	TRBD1	TGCGCCAGCAGCCCTGGGACAGGGCGCTCGGACTACACCTTC	CASSPGTGRSDYTF
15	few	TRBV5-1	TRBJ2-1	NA	TGCGCCAGCAGCTTGGGAGTGGGGGCCCAGGGTGAGCAGTTCTTC	CASSLGVGAQGEQFF
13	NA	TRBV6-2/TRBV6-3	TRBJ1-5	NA	TGTGCCAGCAGTGTGGACCTTACCGGGCCCCAGCATTTT	CASSVDLTGPQHF
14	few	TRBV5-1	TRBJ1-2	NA	TGCGCCAGCAGCTTGGCGGACAGCGTTTATGGCTACACCTTC	CASSLADSVYGYTF
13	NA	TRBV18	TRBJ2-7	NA	TGTGCCAGCTCACCGTCTCCCTTCTACGAGCAGTACTTC	CASSPSPFYEQYF
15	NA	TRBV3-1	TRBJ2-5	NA	TGTGCCAGCAGCCAAGGGTGGCGGCGTCGGGAGACCCAGTACTTC	CASSQGWRRRETQYF
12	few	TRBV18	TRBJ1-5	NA	TGTGCCAGCTGGGACGGGAATCAGCCCCAGCATTTT	CASWDGNQPQHF
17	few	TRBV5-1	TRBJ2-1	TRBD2	TGCGCCAGCAGCTTGGCGGCTAGCGGGGGGGCGTTCGGGGAGCAGTTCTTC	CASSLAASGGAFGEQFF
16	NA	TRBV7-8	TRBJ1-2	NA	TGTGCCAGCAGCCTAAAAACCCTGGGGTCTAACTATGGCTACACCTTC	CASSLKTLGSNYGYTF
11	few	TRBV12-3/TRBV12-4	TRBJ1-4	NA	TGTGCCAGCGGCCGAAGTGAAAAACTGTTTTTT	CASGRSEKLFF
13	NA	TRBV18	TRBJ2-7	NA	TGTGCCAGCTCACCGGGGGCAGGCACCGAGCAGTACTTC	CASSPGAGTEQYF
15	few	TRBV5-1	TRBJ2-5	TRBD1	TGCGCCAGCAGCTTGGTCGTCAGGGGGAGAAAGACCCAGTACTTC	CASSLVVRGRKTQYF
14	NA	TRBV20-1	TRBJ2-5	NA	TGCAGTGCTAGTAGGGCTGGGGACCAAGAGACCCAGTACTTC	CSASRAGDQETQYF
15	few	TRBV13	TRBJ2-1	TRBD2	TGTGCCAGCAGCCCCCCTAGCGGGGGGAAACTCGAGCAGTTCTTC	CASSPPSGGKLEQFF
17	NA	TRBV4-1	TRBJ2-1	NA	TGCGCCAGCAGCCAAAGACCTCTTGGGGCCAGCAACAATGAGCAGTTCTTC	CASSQRPLGASNNEQFF
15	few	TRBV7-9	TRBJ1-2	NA	TGTGCCAGCAGCTCGACGGGGGAGCGTAACTATGGCTACACCTTC	CASSSTGERNYGYTF
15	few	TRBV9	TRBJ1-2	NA	TGTGCCAGCAGCGTTGATGGGGGCAGCGTCTATGGCTACACCTTC	CASSVDGGSVYGYTF
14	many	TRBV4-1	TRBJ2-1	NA	TGCGCCAGCAGCCAGTGGATGACGGCGAATGAGCAGTTCTTC	CASSQWMTANEQFF
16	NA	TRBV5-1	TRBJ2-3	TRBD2	TGCGCCAGCAGCTTGGTTACTAGCGGGGGGGCTGATACGCAGTATTTT	CASSLVTSGGADTQYF
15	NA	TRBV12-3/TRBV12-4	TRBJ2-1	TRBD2	TGTGCCAGCAGACCGACTAGCGGGGGACACAATGAGCAGTTCTTC	CASRPTSGGHNEQFF
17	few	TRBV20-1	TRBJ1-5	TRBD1	TGCAGTGCTCCCCGCGGAGACAGGGGGTTTAGCAATCAGCCCCAGCATTTT	CSAPRGDRGFSNQPQHF
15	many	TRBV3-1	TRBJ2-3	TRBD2	TGTGCCAGCAGCCAAGCGGGGGGGCCTGCAGATACGCAGTATTTT	CASSQAGGPADTQYF
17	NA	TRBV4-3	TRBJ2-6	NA	TGCGCCAGCAGCCAGGCCGCCCAGACCTCTGGGGCCAACGTCCTGACTTTC	CASSQAAQTSGANVLTF
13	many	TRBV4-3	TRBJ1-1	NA	TGCGCCAGCAGCCAAGTGGTGGATACTGAAGCTTTCTTT	CASSQVVDTEAFF
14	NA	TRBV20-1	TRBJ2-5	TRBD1	TGCAGTGCTAGGTCGGGCAGGGGGACAGAGACCCAGTACTTC	CSARSGRGTETQYF
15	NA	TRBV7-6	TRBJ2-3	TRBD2	TGTGCCAGCAGCTCCCGCGGGGGACCCGGAGATACGCAGTATTTT	CASSSRGGPGDTQYF
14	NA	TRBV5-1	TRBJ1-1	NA	TGCGCCAGCAGCTTGGGACCGATGAACACTGAAGCTTTCTTT	CASSLGPMNTEAFF
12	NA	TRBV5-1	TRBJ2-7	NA	TGCGCCAGCAGCTTGGACAGGACCGAGCAGTACTTC	CASSLDRTEQYF
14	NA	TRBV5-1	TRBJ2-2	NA	TGCGCCAGCAGCTTAGCGCTGAGCACCGGGGAGCTGTTTTTT	CASSLALSTGELFF